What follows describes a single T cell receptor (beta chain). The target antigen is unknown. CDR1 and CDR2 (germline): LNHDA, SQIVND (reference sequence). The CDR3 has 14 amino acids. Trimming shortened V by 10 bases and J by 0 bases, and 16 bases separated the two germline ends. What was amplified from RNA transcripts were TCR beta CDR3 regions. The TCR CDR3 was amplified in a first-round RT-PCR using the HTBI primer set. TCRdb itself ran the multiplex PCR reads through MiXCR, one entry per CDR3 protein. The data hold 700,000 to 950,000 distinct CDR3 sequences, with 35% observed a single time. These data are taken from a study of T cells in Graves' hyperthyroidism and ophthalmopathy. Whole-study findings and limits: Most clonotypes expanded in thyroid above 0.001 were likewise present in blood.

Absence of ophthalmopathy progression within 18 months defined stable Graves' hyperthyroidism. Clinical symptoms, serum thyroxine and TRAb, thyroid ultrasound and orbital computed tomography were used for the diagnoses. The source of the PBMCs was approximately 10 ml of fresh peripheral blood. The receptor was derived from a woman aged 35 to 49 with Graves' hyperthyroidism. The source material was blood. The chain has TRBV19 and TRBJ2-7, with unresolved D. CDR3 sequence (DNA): TGTGCCACTTCGGGTAGTATCTCCTCCTACGAGCAGTACTTC. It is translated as CATSGSISSYEQYF.